This entry features one T cell receptor (beta chain) sequence. What it recognizes is unknown. The data belong to a study of early T cells in non-severe SARS-CoV-2 infection. Study-wide background: Chains stayed unpaired after sequencing of bulk RNA from unsorted whole blood. Study observations and caveats: The matching step, a VDJdb search, favored anti-spike CD8 responses and missed private and CD4 specificities.

Unique molecular identifiers were attached to individual cDNA molecules. MiXCR, run by TCRdb on the 5' RACE reads, gives a single entry per CDR3 protein. The table lists about 83,000 distinct CDR3 sequences, roughly an eighth of them singletons. The material sequenced was whole blood. This receptor was identified in an adult who was a healthcare worker with PCR-confirmed SARS-CoV-2 infection or an uninfected control (not recorded which).

Written as DNA, the CDR3 is TGCGCCAGCAGCCAAGGAGGGACTAGCGGGATGGGCACAGATACGCAGTATTTT. Protein product: CASSQGGTSGMGTDTQYF. The chain uses TRBV4-3 and TRBJ2-3; 13 bases match TRBD2. The junction had 5 bases not matched to a gene; V was cut back by 1 base and J by 1 base. From germline, CDR1 is LGHNA and CDR2 YSLEER. The CDR3 spans 18 residues.